This T cell receptor (beta chain) originates from a study of blood T cell repertoires in COVID-19. As originally analysed: Cell counts per sample came from amplifying reference gene primers. Using immunoSEQ multiplex PCR, the repertoire was profiled, and TCRdb retains in-frame clones only, with some absent. The V and J calls and clone size come from that table; D and trimming were worked out from the DNA. The sample lists around 130,000 clones; around 83% were seen once. Germline V lookup: CDR1 SGHRS, CDR2 YFSETQ. Losses at the gene ends were 0 bases for V and 3 bases for J; bases not matched to a gene: 4. The CDR3 is 16 residues long. Categorization into cohorts depended on clinical history that participants reported. In Cohort 3, a recovered donor had either two negative PCRs, clearance, or symptom resolution. This clone has a single count.

This rearrangement joins TRBV5-1 to TRBJ2-2, with 8 bases that match TRBD1. This receptor was taken from a woman aged 25-40 years who had recovered from COVID-19. The sample consisted of PBMCs or T cells enriched from blood (not recorded which). The CDR3 here is CASSLGQGAYTGELFF. CDR3 in DNA: TGCGCCAGCAGCTTGGGGCAGGGGGCATACACCGGGGAGCTGTTTTTT.